This T cell receptor beta chain was sequenced for a study of T-cell reconstitution after alpha-beta-depleted transplantation in children. Notes on the study in general: Fresh T-cell production supplied most of the T-cell counts and diversity seen one year after transplant. TCRbeta diversity was high at day 60 in some patients (a result of surviving recipient T cells and thymic progenitors). Two months or so post-transplant, alpha-beta T cells reportedly derived from several hundred expanded graft clones.

Unique molecular identifiers were incorporated when the TCRbeta library was constructed. Each CDR3 protein is one row after TCRdb ran MiXCR on the PCR reads. The sample consists of about 600,000 distinct CDR3 sequences, under 15% of them appearing once. The V gene end was trimmed by 0 bases and the J gene end by 0 bases; junction bases not matched to a gene: 11. In germline, CDR1 is SGHRS, CDR2 YFSETQ. This CDR3 has 19 amino acids. In its sample, this clonotype was seen many times. The antigen is not known. This receptor was obtained from a male patient younger than 18 who had a stem cell transplant for acute myeloid leukemia, so the T cells may come from the graft donor. The chain carries TRBV5-1 and TRBJ2-1, with 8 bases lining up with TRBD1. The material was PBMCs, mostly from graft donor cells, obtained 360 days after TCRalphabeta/CD19-depleted stem cell transplant. The CDR3 sequence: CASSLADRGSGLSYNEQFF. The CDR3, as DNA: TGCGCCAGCAGCTTGGCCGACAGGGGCTCCGGCCTCTCCTACAATGAGCAGTTCTTC.